This record looks at one TCR beta chain sequence and its context. The data belong to a study of blood T cell repertoires in COVID-19. As for the study in general: The origin of the acute and convalescent COVID-19 samples was the United States, Italy and Spain.

Sequenced by immunoSEQ multiplex PCR; TCRdb stores in-frame clones only, minus some. The sample contains under 250,000 clones, roughly nine tenths of which appear only once. Unmatched junction bases numbered 6, after V lost 2 bases and J lost 2 bases. Per the germline V gene, CDR1 is GTSNPN and CDR2 is SVGIG (reference sequence). The CDR3 runs 14 residues. Sequencing was carried out using peripheral blood. This chain joins TRBV30 and TRBJ2-7; TRBD1 matches at 7 bases. This clonotype was sampled from a man aged 55-75 years with acute or convalescent COVID-19. The CDR3 spells CAWSQGTATYEQYF. CDR3 nucleotide sequence: TGTGCCTGGAGTCAGGGGACAGCAACCTACGAGCAGTACTTC.